Reported below is one T cell receptor (beta chain). Its antigen remains unidentified. The record originates from a study of cytomegalovirus exposure and HLA in healthy donors. Sequencing was performed with immunoSEQ multiplex PCR; in TCRdb, only in-frame clones are kept and a portion is missing. Seen here are tens of thousands of clones, approximately 96% observed once, and the top ten hold roughly 0.98%. The CDR3 has 13 residues. Per germline, CDR1 SGHTA and CDR2 FQGNSA. V lost 1 base, J lost 5 bases, and 9 bases lay in between. Notes on the study in general: Usually a TCR sequence was rare, but some public TCRs were found in many donors.

Sequences were obtained from PBMCs. The sequence came from a man aged 18 to 30 in good health and CMV-seronegative. This chain joins TRBV7-2 and TRBJ2-7; D may be TRBD2 (7 bases). CDR3 sequence: CASSLEGGDEQYF. In nucleotides, the CDR3 is TGTGCCAGCAGCTTAGAGGGGGGGGACGAGCAGTACTTC. The full variable domain, in which reference TRBV7-2 and TRBJ2-7 provide the parts outside the CDR3, is GAGVSQSPSNKVTEKGKDVELRCDPISGHTALYWYRQSLGQGLEFLIYFQGNSAPDKSGLPSDRFSAERTGGSVSTLTIQRTQQEDSAVYLCASSLEGGDEQYFGPGTRLTVT.